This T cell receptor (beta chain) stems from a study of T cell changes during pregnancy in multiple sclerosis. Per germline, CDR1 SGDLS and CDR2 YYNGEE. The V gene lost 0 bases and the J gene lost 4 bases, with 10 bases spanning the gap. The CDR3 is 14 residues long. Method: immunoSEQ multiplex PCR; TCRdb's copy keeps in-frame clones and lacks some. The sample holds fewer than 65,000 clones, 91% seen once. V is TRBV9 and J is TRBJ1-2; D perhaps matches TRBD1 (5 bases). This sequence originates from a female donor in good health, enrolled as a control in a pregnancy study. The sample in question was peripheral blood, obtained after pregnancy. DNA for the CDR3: TGTGCCAGCAGCGTAGGAGGCAGGGCCTATGGCTACACCTTC. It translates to CASSVGGRAYGYTF.